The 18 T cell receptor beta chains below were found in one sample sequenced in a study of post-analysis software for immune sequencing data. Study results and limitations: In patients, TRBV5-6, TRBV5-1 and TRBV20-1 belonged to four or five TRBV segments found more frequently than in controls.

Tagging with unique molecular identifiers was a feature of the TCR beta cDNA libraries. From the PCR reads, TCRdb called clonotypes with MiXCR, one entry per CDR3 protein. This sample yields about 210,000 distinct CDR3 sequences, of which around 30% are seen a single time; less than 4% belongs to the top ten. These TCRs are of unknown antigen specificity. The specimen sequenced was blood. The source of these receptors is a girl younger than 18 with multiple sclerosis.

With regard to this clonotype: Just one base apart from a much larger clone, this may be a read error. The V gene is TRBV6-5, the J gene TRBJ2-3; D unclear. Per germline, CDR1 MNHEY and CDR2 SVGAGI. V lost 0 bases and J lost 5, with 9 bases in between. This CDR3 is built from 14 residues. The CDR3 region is CASSYSPGRDTQYF. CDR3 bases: TGTGCCAGCAGTTACTCCCCGGGTCGAGATACGCAGTATTTT.

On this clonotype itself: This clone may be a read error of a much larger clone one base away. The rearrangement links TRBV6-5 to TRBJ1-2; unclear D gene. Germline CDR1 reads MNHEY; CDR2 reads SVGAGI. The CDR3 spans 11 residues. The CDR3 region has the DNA TGTGGCAGCGGAGAGAACTATGGCTACACCTTC. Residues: CGSGENYGYTF.

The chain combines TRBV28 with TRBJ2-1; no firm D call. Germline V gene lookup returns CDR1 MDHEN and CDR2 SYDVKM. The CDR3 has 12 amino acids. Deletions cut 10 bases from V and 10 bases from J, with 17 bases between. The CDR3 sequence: CATYSRSYEQFF. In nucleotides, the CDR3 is TGTGCCACCTACAGCCGCTCCTACGAGCAGTTCTTC.

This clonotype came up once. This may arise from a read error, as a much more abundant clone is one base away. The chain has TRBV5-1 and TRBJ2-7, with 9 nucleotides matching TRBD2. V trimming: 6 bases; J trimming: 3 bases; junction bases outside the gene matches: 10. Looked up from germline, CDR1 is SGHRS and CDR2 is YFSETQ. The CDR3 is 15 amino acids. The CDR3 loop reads CASKPAPAGGYEQYF. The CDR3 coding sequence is TGCGCCAGCAAGCCGGCTCCAGCGGGAGGCTACGAGCAGTACTTC.

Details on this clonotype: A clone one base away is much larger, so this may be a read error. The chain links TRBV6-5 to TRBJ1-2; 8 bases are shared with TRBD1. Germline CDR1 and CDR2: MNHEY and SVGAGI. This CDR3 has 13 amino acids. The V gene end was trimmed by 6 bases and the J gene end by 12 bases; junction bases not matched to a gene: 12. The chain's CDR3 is CASRPQGAWGHTF. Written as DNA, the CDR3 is TGTGCCAGCAGACCTCAGGGGGCGTGGGGCCACACCTTC.

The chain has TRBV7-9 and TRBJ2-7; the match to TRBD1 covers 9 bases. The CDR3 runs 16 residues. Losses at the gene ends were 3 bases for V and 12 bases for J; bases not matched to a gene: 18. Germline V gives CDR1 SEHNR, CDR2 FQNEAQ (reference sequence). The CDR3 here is CASSFPTGGAGFSPYF. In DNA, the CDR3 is TGTGCCAGCAGCTTCCCGACAGGGGGGGCTGGTTTTTCCCCGTACTTC.

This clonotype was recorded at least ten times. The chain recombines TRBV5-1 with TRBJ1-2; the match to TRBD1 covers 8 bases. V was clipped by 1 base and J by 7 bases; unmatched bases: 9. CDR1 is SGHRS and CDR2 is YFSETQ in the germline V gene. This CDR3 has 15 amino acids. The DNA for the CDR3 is TGCGCCAGCAGCTTGAGTGGCAGGGGGCGACTTGGCTACACCTTC. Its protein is CASSLSGRGRLGYTF.

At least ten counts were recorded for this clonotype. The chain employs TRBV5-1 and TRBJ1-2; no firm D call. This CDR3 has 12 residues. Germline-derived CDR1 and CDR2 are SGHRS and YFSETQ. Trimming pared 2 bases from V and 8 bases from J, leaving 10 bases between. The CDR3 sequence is CASSFGSGGYTF. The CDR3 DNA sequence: TGCGCCAGCAGCTTTGGGTCGGGCGGCTACACCTTC.

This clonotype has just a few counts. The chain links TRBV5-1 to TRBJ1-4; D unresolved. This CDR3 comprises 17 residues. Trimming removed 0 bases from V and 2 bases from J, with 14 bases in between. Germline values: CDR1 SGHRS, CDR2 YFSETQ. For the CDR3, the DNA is TGCGCCAGCAGCTTGGTCCTTGCGGTGGGGACTAATGAAAAACTGTTTTTT. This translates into CASSLVLAVGTNEKLFF. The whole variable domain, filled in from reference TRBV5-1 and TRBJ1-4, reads KAGVTQTPRYLIKTRGQQVTLSCSPISGHRSVSWYQQTPGQGLQFLFEYFSETQRNKGNFPGRFSGRQFSNSRSEMNVSTLELGDSALYLCASSLVLAVGTNEKLFFGSGTQLSVL.

For the CDR3, the DNA is TGTGCCAGCAGACAGGACAGGGACTGTGGCTACACCTTC. Translation gives CASRQDRDCGYTF. The chain recombines TRBV28 with TRBJ1-2, with 8 positions matching TRBD1. CDR1 and CDR2 from the germline V gene are MDHEN and SYDVKM. This CDR3 is 13 amino acids long. Trimming removed 6 bases from V and 7 bases from J; junction bases left unmatched: 7.

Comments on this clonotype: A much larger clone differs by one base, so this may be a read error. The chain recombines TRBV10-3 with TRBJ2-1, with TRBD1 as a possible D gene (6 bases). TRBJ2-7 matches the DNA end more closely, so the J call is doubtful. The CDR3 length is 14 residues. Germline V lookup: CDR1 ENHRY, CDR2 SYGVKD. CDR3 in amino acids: CAISERDTYNEQYF. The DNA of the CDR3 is TGTGCCATCAGTGAGCGGGACACCTACAATGAGCAGTACTTC.

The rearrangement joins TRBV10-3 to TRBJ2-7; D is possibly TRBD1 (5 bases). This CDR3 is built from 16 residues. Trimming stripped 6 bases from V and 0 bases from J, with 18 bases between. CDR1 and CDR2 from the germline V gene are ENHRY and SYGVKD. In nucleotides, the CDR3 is TGTGCCATCAGAAGGGCTACAGGAGCAAGCTCCTACGAGCAGTACTTC. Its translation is CAIRRATGASSYEQYF.

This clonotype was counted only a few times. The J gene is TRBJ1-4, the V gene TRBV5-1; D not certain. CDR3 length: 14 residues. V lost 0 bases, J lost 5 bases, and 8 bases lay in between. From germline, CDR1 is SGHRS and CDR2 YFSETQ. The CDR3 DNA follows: TGCGCCAGCAGCTTGGTCGGAGACAATGAAAAACTGTTTTTT. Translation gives CASSLVGDNEKLFF.

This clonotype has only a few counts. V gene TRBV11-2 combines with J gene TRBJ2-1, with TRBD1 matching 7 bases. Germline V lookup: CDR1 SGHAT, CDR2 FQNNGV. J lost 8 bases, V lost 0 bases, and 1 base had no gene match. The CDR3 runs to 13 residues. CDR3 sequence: CASSLEGGDEQFF. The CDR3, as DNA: TGTGCCAGCAGCTTAGAAGGGGGCGATGAGCAGTTCTTC.

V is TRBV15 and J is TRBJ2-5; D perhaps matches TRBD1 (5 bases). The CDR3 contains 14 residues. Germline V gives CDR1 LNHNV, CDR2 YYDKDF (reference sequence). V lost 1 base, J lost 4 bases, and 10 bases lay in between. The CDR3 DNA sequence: TGTGCCACCAGCAGAGGGGGCCTGGTAGAGACCCAGTACTTC. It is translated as CATSRGGLVETQYF.

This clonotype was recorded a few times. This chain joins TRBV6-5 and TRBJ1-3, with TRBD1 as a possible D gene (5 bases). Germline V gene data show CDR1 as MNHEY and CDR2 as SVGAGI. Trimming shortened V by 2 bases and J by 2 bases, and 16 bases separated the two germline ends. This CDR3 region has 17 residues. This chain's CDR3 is CASSYATAREAGNTIYF. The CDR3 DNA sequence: TGTGCCAGCAGTTACGCGACAGCCCGAGAGGCTGGAAACACCATATATTTT.

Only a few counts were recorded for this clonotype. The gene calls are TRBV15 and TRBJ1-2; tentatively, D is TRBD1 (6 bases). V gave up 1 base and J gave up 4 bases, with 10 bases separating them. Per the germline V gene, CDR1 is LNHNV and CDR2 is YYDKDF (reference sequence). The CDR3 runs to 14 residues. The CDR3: CATSRGRGSYGYTF. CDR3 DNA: TGTGCCACCAGCAGAGGCAGGGGTAGCTATGGCTACACCTTC.

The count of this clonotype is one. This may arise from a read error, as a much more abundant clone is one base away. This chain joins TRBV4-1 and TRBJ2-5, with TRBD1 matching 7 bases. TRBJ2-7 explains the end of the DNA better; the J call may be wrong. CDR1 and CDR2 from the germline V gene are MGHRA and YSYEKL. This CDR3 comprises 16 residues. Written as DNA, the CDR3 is TGCGCCAGCAGCCAAGGCCTCTGGGACAGATCCTACGAGCAGTACTTC. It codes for CASSQGLWDRSYEQYF.